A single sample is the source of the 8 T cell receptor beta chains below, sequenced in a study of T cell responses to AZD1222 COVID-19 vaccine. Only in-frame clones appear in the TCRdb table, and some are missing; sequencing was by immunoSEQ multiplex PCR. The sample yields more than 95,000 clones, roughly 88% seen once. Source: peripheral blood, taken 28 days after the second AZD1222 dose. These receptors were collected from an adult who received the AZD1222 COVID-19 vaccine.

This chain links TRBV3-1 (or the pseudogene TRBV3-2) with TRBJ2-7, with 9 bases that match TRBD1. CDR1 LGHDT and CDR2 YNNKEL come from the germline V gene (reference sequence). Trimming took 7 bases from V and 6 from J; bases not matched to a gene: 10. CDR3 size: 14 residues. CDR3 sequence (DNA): TGTGCCAGCACCCACAGGGACAGGGTCTCCGAGCAGTACTTC. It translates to CASTHRDRVSEQYF.

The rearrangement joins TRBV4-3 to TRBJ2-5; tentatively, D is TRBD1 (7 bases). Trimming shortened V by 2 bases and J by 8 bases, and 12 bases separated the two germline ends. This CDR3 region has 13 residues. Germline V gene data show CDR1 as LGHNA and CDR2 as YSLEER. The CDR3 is CASSQTRGVTQYF. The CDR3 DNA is TGCGCCAGCAGCCAAACCAGGGGGGTTACCCAGTACTTC.

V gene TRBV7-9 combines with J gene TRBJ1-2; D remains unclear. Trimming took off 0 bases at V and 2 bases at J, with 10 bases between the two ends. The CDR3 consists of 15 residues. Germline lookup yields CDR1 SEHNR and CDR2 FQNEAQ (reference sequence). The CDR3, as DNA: TGTGCCAGCAGCTTAGCTGGCCAGTCCAACTATGGCTACACCTTC. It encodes CASSLAGQSNYGYTF.

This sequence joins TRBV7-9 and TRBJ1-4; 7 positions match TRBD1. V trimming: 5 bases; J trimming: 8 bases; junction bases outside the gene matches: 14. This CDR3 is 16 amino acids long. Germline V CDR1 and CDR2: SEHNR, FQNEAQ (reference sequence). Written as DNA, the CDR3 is TGTGCCAGCAGCCCGTATGACAGGGCTGGCGTAGAAAAACTGTTTTTT. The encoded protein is CASSPYDRAGVEKLFF.

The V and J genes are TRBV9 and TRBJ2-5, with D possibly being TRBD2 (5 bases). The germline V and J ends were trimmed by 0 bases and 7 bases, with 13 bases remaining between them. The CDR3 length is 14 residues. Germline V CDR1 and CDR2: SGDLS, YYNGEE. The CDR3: CASSVDEGWGTQYF. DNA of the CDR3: TGTGCCAGCAGCGTAGATGAGGGTTGGGGGACCCAGTACTTC. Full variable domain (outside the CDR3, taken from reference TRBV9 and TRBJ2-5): DSGVTQTPKHLITATGQRVTLRCSPRSGDLSVYWYQQSLDQGLQFLIQYYNGEERAKGNILERFSAQQFPDLHSELNLSSLELGDSALYFCASSVDEGWGTQYFGPGTRLLVL.

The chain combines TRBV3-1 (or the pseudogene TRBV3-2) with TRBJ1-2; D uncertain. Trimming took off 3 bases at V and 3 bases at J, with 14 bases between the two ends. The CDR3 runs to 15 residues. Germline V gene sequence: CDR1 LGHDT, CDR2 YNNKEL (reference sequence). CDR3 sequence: CASSQSGGSHYGYTF. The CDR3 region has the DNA TGTGCCAGCAGCCAGTCGGGAGGCAGCCACTATGGCTACACCTTC.

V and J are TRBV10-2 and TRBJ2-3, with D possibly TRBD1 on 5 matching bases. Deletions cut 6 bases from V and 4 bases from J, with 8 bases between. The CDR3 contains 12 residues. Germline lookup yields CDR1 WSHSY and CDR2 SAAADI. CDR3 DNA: TGCGCCAGCAGGGGGCTTTCAGATACGCAGTATTTT. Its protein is CASRGLSDTQYF.

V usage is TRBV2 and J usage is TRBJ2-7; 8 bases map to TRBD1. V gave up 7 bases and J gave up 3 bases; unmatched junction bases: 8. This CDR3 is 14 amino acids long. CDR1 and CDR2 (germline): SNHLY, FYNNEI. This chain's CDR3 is CASMGTGESYEQYF. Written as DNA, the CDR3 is TGTGCCAGCATGGGGACAGGTGAGAGCTACGAGCAGTACTTC.